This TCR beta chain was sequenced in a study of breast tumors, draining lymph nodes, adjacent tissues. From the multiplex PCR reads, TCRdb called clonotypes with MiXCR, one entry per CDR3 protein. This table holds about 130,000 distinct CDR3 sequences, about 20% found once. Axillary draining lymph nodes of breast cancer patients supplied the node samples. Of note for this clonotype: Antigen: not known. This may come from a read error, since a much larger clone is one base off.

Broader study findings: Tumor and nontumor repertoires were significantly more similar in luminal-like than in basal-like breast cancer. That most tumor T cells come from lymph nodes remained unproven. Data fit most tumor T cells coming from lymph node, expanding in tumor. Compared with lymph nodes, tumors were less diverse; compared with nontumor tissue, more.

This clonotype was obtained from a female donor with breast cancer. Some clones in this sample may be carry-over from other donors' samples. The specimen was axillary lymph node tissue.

The CDR3 loop reads CASSPGADGHTF. The CDR3, as DNA: TGTGCCAGCTCACCAGGGGCTGATGGCCACACCTTC. The chain links TRBV18 to TRBJ1-2, with D possibly TRBD1 on 5 matching bases. CDR3 length: 12 amino acids. Germline CDR1 reads KGHSH; CDR2 reads LQKENI.